This TCR beta chain was retrieved from a study of blood T cell repertoires in COVID-19. As for the study in general: Spain, Italy and the United States supplied samples that represented acute and convalescent COVID-19. T cells, B-cell-depleted T cells, or PBMCs supplied cDNA or gDNA.

In the authors' workflow: Amplification of reference gene primers was used by the study to estimate nucleated cell counts. Sequenced by immunoSEQ multiplex PCR; TCRdb stores in-frame clones only, minus some. For V, J and clone size, that table is used; D and trimming come from the DNA. Altogether fewer than 250,000 clones are present, approximately 90% being singletons, with the ten largest covering roughly 0.69%. The sample holds a few counts of this clone. Sample: peripheral blood. The receptor was isolated from a man in his forties with acute or convalescent COVID-19.

The CDR3 nucleotides read TGTGCCAGCAGAACCAGTGATCAGCCCCAGCATTTT. This encodes CASRTSDQPQHF. The rearrangement links TRBV28 to TRBJ1-5; D gene uncertain. This CDR3 is 12 amino acids long. Germline V gene data show CDR1 as MDHEN and CDR2 as SYDVKM. V dropped 6 bases and J dropped 5 bases, with 8 bases sitting between them.